At least ten counts were recorded for the clone carrying this T cell receptor (beta chain). The sample originates from a study of T-cell reconstitution after alpha-beta-depleted transplantation in children. The CDR3 runs to 15 residues. Germline CDR1 reads LGHNA; CDR2 reads YNFKEQ. After removal of 3 bases from V and 6 bases from J, the junction contained 6 bases not matched to a gene. Researchers prepared the TCRbeta library using unique molecular identifiers, the study reports. TCRdb re-derived calls from the PCR reads in MiXCR, one entry per CDR3 protein. This sample has about 180,000 distinct CDR3 sequences; around 10% occur once, and the top ten carry 13%.

This TCR came from a boy under 10 years old with acute myeloid leukemia, due to receive a stem cell transplant. Source: PBMCs, taken before TCRalphabeta/CD19-depleted stem cell transplant. V is TRBV4-2 and J is TRBJ2-2; 8 bases are a match to TRBD2. The DNA of the CDR3 is TGTGCCAGCAGCCATGAGCGGGGGATGTCCGGGGAGCTGTTTTTT. Protein product: CASSHERGMSGELFF.